The source of this T cell receptor beta chain is a study of identical twins. One entry per CDR3 protein results from TCRdb running MiXCR on the 5' RACE reads. The table has about 210,000 distinct CDR3 sequences, around a tenth seen once; the top ten hold 4% to 6%. This CDR3 is 15 amino acids long. J gave up 2 bases and V 6 bases, and 10 bases lay outside the gene matches. The germline CDR1 and CDR2 sequences are SGHTA and FQGNSA. This clonotype was detected ten times or more. Its specificity is not known. Every one of the donors was a healthy Caucasian. Notes on the study in general: In cord blood, abundant beta clonotypes had fewer insertions; memory showed no trend.

The chain links TRBV7-2 to TRBJ2-7, with 7 bases aligning to TRBD2. This sequence was found in a young woman in good health. The sample taken for sequencing was memory (CD45RO+) T cells sorted from blood. The CDR3 DNA is TGTGCCAGCAGTCGTACCGGGACTACACCCTACGAGCAGTACTTC. Translation gives CASSRTGTTPYEQYF.